Sequencing of this T cell receptor beta chain was carried out in a study of blood T cell repertoires in COVID-19. Assay: immunoSEQ multiplex PCR; the TCRdb copy retains only in-frame clones and omits some. Here the sample spans over 60,000 clones, 82% being singletons. The germline gives CDR1 MNHEY, CDR2 SVGAGI. CDR3 length equals 13 residues. Trimming pared 5 bases from V and 4 bases from J, leaving 11 bases between. Sequencing used peripheral blood. The receptor comes from a human donor in a cohort sampled during active COVID-19. The rearrangement uses TRBV6-5 and TRBJ1-1, with D unclear. In DNA form, the CDR3 reads TGTGCCAGCAGTCCACCATCGGGCACTGAAGCTTTCTTT. It yields the protein CASSPPSGTEAFF.